The sequence of this TCR beta chain was determined in a study of vaccination and CD4 T cells after COVID-19. At the level of the study: Fewer than ten convalescent cases were mild and one was severe, and all had been SARS-CoV-2 positive by nasal swab PCR.

Treatment in this sample: 10-day PBMC culture with coronavirus spike peptide pools or control peptides (ViraFEST assay). Sequencing of cultured CD4+ T cell DNA used the Oncomine TCR Beta short-read assay. Once CD4+ T cells had been cultured, genomic DNA was extracted from them. From the PCR reads, TCRdb called clonotypes with MiXCR, one entry per CDR3 protein. This sample carries about 16,000 distinct CDR3 sequences, roughly 50% of them seen once, and the ten largest clones take around 7.7%. With regard to this clonotype: The antigen remains unidentified.

Germline-derived CDR1 and CDR2 are MNHEY and SVGEGT. After removal of 0 bases from V and 4 bases from J, the junction contained 4 bases not matched to a gene. The CDR3 totals 15 residues. Material: CD4+ T cells from blood, cultured in vitro. The source is a human donor who had recovered from COVID-19. J is TRBJ2-5 and V is TRBV6-2 or TRBV6-3, with TRBD2 identical over 8 bases. CDR3 loop: CASSYSAGGGETQYF. The CDR3 coding sequence is TGTGCCAGCAGTTACTCGGCGGGAGGCGGAGAGACCCAGTACTTC.